A single sample is the source of the 20 T cell receptor beta chains below, sequenced in a study of T cell therapy after organ transplantation. What these receptors recognize is not known. Sequencing was performed with immunoSEQ multiplex PCR; in TCRdb, only in-frame clones are kept and a portion is missing. The sample consists of around 50,000 clones, 94% of them appearing once. This specimen consisted of CD8+ T cells from blood, obtained before autologous CMV-specific T cell therapy. Every receptor here comes from a human patient who had received a solid organ transplant and had CMV disease.

This sequence joins TRBV5-1 and TRBJ1-1; D remains unclear. The CDR3 is 15 residues long. CDR1 SGHRS and CDR2 YFSETQ come from the germline V gene. The V end was cut by 1 base, the J end by 1 base, with 11 bases between. As DNA, the CDR3 is TGCGCCAGCAGCTTGTCCGCCGACTGGAACACTGAAGCTTTCTTT. Its translation: CASSLSADWNTEAFF.

V is TRBV6-4 and J is TRBJ2-3; 9 bases align to TRBD1. With 8 bases clipped from V and 0 bases from J, the junction kept 0 bases outside the gene matches. Germline CDR1 MRHNA, CDR2 SNTAGT. This CDR3 is built from 13 residues. Written as DNA, the CDR3 is TGTGCCAGCGGGACAGGGAGCACAGATACGCAGTATTTT. Translation: CASGTGSTDTQYF.

This chain joins TRBV5-5 and TRBJ2-7; no firm D call. V was shortened by 3 bases and J by 4 bases, with 5 bases between the two germline ends. Germline values: CDR1 SGHKS, CDR2 YYEKEE (reference sequence). This CDR3 spans 11 amino acids. CDR3 bases: TGTGCCAGCAGCTCAGGATACGAGCAGTACTTC. It yields the protein CASSSGYEQYF.

The chain carries TRBV4-2 and TRBJ2-7, with TRBD2 identical over 8 bases. Germline CDR1 is LGHNA and CDR2 is YNFKEQ. The junction had 9 bases not matched to a gene; V was cut back by 2 bases and J by 3 bases. The CDR3 consists of 16 residues. The CDR3 loop is CASSQSKRGPLYEQYF. The DNA of the CDR3 is TGTGCCAGCAGCCAATCAAAGCGGGGGCCACTCTACGAGCAGTACTTC.

The chain recombines TRBV27 with TRBJ1-1, with 8 bases matching TRBD1. V shed 2 bases and J 4 bases; nucleotides not matched to a gene: 9. The CDR3 has 16 residues. CDR1 and CDR2 from the germline V gene are MNHEY and SMNVEV (reference sequence). In DNA, the CDR3 is TGTGCCAGCAGTTTAGCAGGGGGCGGCTCCAGCACTGAAGCTTTCTTT. This translates into CASSLAGGGSSTEAFF.

The chain has TRBV13 and TRBJ2-3; no firm D call. The CDR3 loop spans 13 amino acids. Germline V gives CDR1 PRHDT, CDR2 FYEKMQ (reference sequence). Deletions cut 5 bases from V and 4 bases from J, with 10 bases between. CDR3 sequence (DNA): TGTGCCAGCAGCCCCGCCCAGGCAGATACGCAGTATTTT. It is translated as CASSPAQADTQYF.

This clone came up once. This chain connects TRBV2 to TRBJ2-2, with D possibly TRBD2 on 5 matching bases. This CDR3 comprises 20 residues. The V and J ends lost 5 bases and 0 bases respectively, with 25 bases between them. CDR1 is SNHLY and CDR2 is FYNNEI in the germline V gene. CDR3 protein: CASSPRRELLDPANTGELFF. The CDR3 nucleotides are TGTGCCAGCAGTCCCCGACGGGAATTGCTAGACCCCGCGAACACCGGGGAGCTGTTTTTT.

J is TRBJ2-5 and V is TRBV5-4; weak D call: TRBD2 (6 bases). V was clipped by 3 bases and J by 2 bases, with 8 bases between them. CDR1 is SGHNT and CDR2 is YYREEE in the germline V gene (reference sequence). CDR3 length: 13 residues. The CDR3 DNA follows: TGTGCCAGCAGCTACCGGGGGCAAGAGACCCAGTACTTC. This encodes CASSYRGQETQYF.

This clone was counted between two and nine times. The chain carries TRBV5-1 and TRBJ2-7; the match to TRBD1 covers 8 bases. V lost 4 bases, J lost 0 bases, and 6 bases stayed unmatched. The germline V gene encodes CDR1 SGHRS and CDR2 YFSETQ. The CDR3 has 15 residues. The CDR3 DNA follows: TGCGCCAGCAGCGTGGACAGGGCCAGCTCCTACGAGCAGTACTTC. As protein: CASSVDRASSYEQYF.

The chain couples TRBV6-6 to TRBJ2-7; 7 nucleotides line up with TRBD2. This CDR3 spans 14 amino acids. CDR1 is MNHNY and CDR2 is SVGAGI in the germline V gene (reference sequence). V dropped 2 bases and J dropped 5; count of bases not matched to a gene: 6. The CDR3 loop is CASSYVGGSDEQYF. The DNA for the CDR3 is TGTGCCAGCAGTTACGTGGGGGGGTCGGACGAGCAGTACTTC.

The chain employs TRBV10-2 and TRBJ1-5; D not certain. The germline V gene has CDR1 WSHSY and CDR2 SAAADI. This CDR3 has 14 amino acids. V was pared by 1 base and J by 1 base, with 5 bases between. The CDR3 DNA reads as TGCGCCAGCAGTGAGTTAAGGAGCAATCAGCCCCAGCATTTT. Translating gives CASSELRSNQPQHF.

V and J are TRBV4-1 and TRBJ2-5; weak D call: TRBD1 (5 bases). The CDR3 loop spans 16 amino acids. The V gene lost 3 bases and the J gene lost 1 base, with 15 bases spanning the gap. Per the germline V gene, CDR1 is MGHRA and CDR2 is YSYEKL. The CDR3 nucleotides read TGCGCCAGCAGCCATCACTCGAGACAGATCCAAGAGACCCAGTACTTC. Translating it yields CASSHHSRQIQETQYF.

This rearrangement joins TRBV29-1 to TRBJ1-4; no firm D call. This CDR3 has 13 residues. Germline V gene sequence: CDR1 SQVTM, CDR2 ANQGSEA. V was shortened by 1 base and J by 4 bases, with 7 bases between the two germline ends. This CDR3 is CSVEVGYNEKLFF. The CDR3 DNA sequence: TGCAGCGTTGAAGTGGGGTATAATGAAAAACTGTTTTTT. The full variable domain, completed using reference TRBV29-1 and TRBJ1-4, is SAVISQKPSRDICQRGTSLTIQCQVDSQVTMMFWYRQQPGQSLTLIATANQGSEATYESGFVIDKFPISRPNLTFSTLTVSNMSPEDSSIYLCSVEVGYNEKLFFGSGTQLSVL.

This rearrangement joins TRBV5-1 to TRBJ2-5, with 8 bases that match TRBD2. CDR1 and CDR2 (germline): SGHRS, YFSETQ. This CDR3 region has 18 residues. V lost 4 bases to trimming and J lost 2 bases; unmatched junction nucleotides: 16. The chain's CDR3 is CASSRRPTSGRRQETQYF. The CDR3 DNA follows: TGCGCCAGCAGCCGACGACCCACTAGCGGCAGGCGTCAAGAGACCCAGTACTTC.

The genes are TRBV6-1 and TRBJ2-3; 7 positions agree with TRBD1. This CDR3 has 15 amino acids. Germline CDR1 is MNHNS and CDR2 is SASEGT. V dropped 6 bases and J dropped 1; count of bases not matched to a gene: 7. The CDR3 DNA sequence: TGTGCCAGCAGCTTTGACAGGGTGGGCACAGATACGCAGTATTTT. This sequence encodes CASSFDRVGTDTQYF.

V and J are TRBV5-1 and TRBJ2-2; D might be TRBD2 (5 bases). Trimming left V 3 bases short and J 6 bases short, with 12 bases between. The CDR3 loop spans 14 amino acids. CDR1 is SGHRS, CDR2 YFSETQ, per germline. The CDR3 spells CASSSHGESGELFF. The CDR3 DNA reads TGCGCCAGCAGCTCCCACGGGGAGTCCGGGGAGCTGTTTTTT.

This sequence joins TRBV5-1 and TRBJ2-1; possibly TRBD2 for D (6 bases). The CDR3 sequence is 11 residues long. The V end was cut by 7 bases, the J end by 14 bases, with 16 bases between. Per the germline V gene, CDR1 is SGHRS and CDR2 is YFSETQ. This CDR3 reads CASGWGESEFF. The CDR3 DNA is TGCGCCAGCGGATGGGGGGAATCAGAGTTCTTC.

This chain connects TRBV7-8 to TRBJ2-7; D ambiguous. CDR1 SGHVS and CDR2 FQNEAQ come from the germline V gene. Trimming cost V 5 bases and J 1 base, with 18 bases left between them. The CDR3 loop spans 16 amino acids. CDR3 residues: CASSLLGSVVSYEQYF. CDR3 DNA: TGTGCCAGCAGCCTCCTTGGTTCGGTAGTTTCCTACGAGCAGTACTTC.

V gene TRBV14 combines with J gene TRBJ2-1, with unresolved D. The CDR3 spans 13 residues. V was shortened by 1 base and J by 8 bases, with 9 bases between the two germline ends. Per the germline V gene, CDR1 is SGHDN and CDR2 is FVKESK. CDR3: CASSQVLRDEQFF. The CDR3 DNA reads as TGTGCCAGCAGCCAAGTCCTCCGGGATGAGCAGTTCTTC.

This chain uses TRBV4-3 with TRBJ1-2; D gene unclear. V lost 4 bases, J lost 5 bases, and 14 bases lay in between. Germline V lookup: CDR1 LGHNA, CDR2 YSLEER. This CDR3 has 14 amino acids. The CDR3 loop is CASSLDTEAYGYTF. The CDR3 nucleotides are TGCGCCAGCAGCCTTGACACCGAAGCTTATGGCTACACCTTC.